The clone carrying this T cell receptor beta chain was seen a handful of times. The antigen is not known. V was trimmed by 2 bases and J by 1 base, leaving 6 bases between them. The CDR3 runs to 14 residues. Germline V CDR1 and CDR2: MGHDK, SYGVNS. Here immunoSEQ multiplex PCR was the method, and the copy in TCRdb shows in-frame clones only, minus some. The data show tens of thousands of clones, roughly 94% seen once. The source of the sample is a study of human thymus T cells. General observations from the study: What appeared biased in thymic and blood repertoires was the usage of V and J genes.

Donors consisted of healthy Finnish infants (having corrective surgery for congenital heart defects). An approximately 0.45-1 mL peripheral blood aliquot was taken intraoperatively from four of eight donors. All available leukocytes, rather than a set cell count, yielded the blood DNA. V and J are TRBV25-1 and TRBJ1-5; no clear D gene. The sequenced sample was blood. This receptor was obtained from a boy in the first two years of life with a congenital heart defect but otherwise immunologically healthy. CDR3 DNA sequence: TGTGCCAGCAGTGAAGGCTCGAGCAATCAGCCCCAGCATTTT. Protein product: CASSEGSSNQPQHF.